The T cell receptor beta chain under discussion was sequenced for a study of blood T cell repertoires in COVID-19. The overall study: PBMCs, B-cell-depleted T cells, or T cells were the source of the cDNA or gDNA that made up the material.

Patients in Seattle were enrolled during active infection, then followed longitudinally. Data came from immunoSEQ multiplex PCR; TCRdb stores just in-frame clones and leaves some out. The sample lists some 64,000 clones; around 73% were seen once. Trimming took off 0 bases at V and 7 bases at J, with 12 bases between the two ends. Looked up from germline, CDR1 is ENHRY and CDR2 is SYGVKD. The CDR3 loop spans 14 amino acids. This receptor was obtained from a man aged 60 to 69 with COVID-19, enrolled during active disease. The source material was peripheral blood. This chain joins TRBV10-3 and TRBJ1-2; no definite D call. Here the CDR3 DNA reads TGTGCCATCAGTGAGTCGGTACTGTTCGGTGGCTACACCTTC. Encoded protein: CAISESVLFGGYTF.